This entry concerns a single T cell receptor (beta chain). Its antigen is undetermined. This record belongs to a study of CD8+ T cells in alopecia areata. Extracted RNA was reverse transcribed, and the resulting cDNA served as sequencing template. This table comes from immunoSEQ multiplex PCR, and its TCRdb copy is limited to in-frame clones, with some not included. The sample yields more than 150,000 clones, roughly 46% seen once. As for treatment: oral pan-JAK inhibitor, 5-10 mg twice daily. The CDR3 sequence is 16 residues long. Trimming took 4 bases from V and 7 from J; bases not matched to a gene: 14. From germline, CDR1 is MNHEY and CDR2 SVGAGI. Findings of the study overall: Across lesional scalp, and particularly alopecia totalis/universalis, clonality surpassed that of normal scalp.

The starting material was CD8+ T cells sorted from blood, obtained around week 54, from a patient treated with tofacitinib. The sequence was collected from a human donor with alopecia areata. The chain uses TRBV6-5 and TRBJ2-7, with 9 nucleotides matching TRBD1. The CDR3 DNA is TGTGCCAGCAGTTTCCTTATCCGGACAGGGGTGGGGGAGCAGTACTTC. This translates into CASSFLIRTGVGEQYF.